The 7 T cell receptor beta chains below all came from one sample that was sequenced in a study of cytomegalovirus exposure and HLA in healthy donors. 60 Vbeta and 13 Jbeta primers were used in PCR. Here immunoSEQ multiplex PCR was the method, and the copy in TCRdb shows in-frame clones only, minus some. This sample has around 210,000 clones; about 88% occur once, and the top ten carry approximately 0.24%. The sequenced sample was PBMCs. The source is a girl aged 2 to 10 in good health and CMV-seronegative.

The V and J genes are TRBV6-1 and TRBJ1-6; 7 positions agree with TRBD1. V lost 2 bases to trimming and J lost 10 bases; unmatched junction nucleotides: 11. The CDR3 covers 16 residues. Germline V gives CDR1 MNHNS, CDR2 SASEGT. CDR3 sequence reads: CASSETGQEGYSPLHF. In DNA, the CDR3 is TGTGCCAGCAGTGAAACTGGACAGGAAGGGTACTCACCCCTCCACTTT.

The CDR3 DNA sequence: TGCGCCAGCAGCCAACTAGCGGGCCGGGGGCATACGCAGTATTTT. Translating it yields CASSQLAGRGHTQYF. This sequence joins TRBV5-1 and TRBJ2-3; the match to TRBD2 covers 9 bases. Germline-derived CDR1 and CDR2 are SGHRS and YFSETQ. The V gene end was trimmed by 4 bases and the J gene end by 7 bases; junction bases not matched to a gene: 10. This CDR3 is 15 amino acids long.

This chain connects TRBV9 to TRBJ2-3, with TRBD2 matching over 10 bases. The germline V gene has CDR1 SGDLS and CDR2 YYNGEE. CDR3 length: 16 residues. The junction had 2 bases not matched to a gene; V was cut back by 0 bases and J by 1 base. In DNA, the CDR3 is TGTGCCAGCAGCGTAGTAGGGACTAGCGGCACAGATACGCAGTATTTT. It specifies CASSVVGTSGTDTQYF.

The chain employs TRBV30 and TRBJ2-3; 14 bases align to TRBD2. V lost 2 bases and J lost 4; bases outside the gene matches: 5. The V gene's germline CDR1 is GTSNPN and CDR2 SVGIG (reference sequence). There are 16 residues in the CDR3. Here the CDR3 DNA reads TGTGCCTGGAGTTCCCTGACTAGCGGGGGGGCAGATACGCAGTATTTT. Amino acids: CAWSSLTSGGADTQYF.

The genes are TRBV9 and TRBJ1-1; the D gene is possibly TRBD1 (5 bases). V was cut by 4 bases and J by 4 bases, with 23 bases left in between. The CDR3 spans 17 residues. Looked up from germline, CDR1 is SGDLS and CDR2 is YYNGEE. The CDR3 is CASSPTGRDLVGTEAFF. CDR3 DNA sequence: TGTGCCAGCAGCCCTACGGGACGGGACTTGGTGGGCACTGAAGCTTTCTTT.

V gene TRBV30 combines with J gene TRBJ1-6, with D perhaps TRBD1 (6 bases). This CDR3 region has 17 residues. Per germline, CDR1 GTSNPN and CDR2 SVGIG (reference sequence). Trimming took off 0 bases at V and 10 bases at J, with 22 bases between the two ends. The CDR3 region has the DNA TGTGCCTGGAGTGTTAGTTTGAGTCCACAGGGATACTCACCCCTCCACTTT. Its protein product is CAWSVSLSPQGYSPLHF.

The chain combines TRBV11-2 with TRBJ2-5; 8 positions match TRBD2. V gave up 4 bases and J gave up 4 bases; unmatched junction bases: 8. Germline values: CDR1 SGHAT, CDR2 FQNNGV. The CDR3 length is 15 residues. The CDR3 spells CASSSGGIVGETQYF. DNA for the CDR3: TGTGCCAGCAGCTCGGGGGGGATAGTGGGAGAGACCCAGTACTTC.